What follows describes a single T cell receptor beta chain. The source of the sample is a study of blood T cell repertoires in COVID-19. Study at large: The origin of the acute and convalescent COVID-19 samples was the United States, Italy and Spain. Sources were T cells, B-cell-depleted T cells, or PBMCs; the material itself was cDNA or gDNA.

Authors' processing steps: Estimation of nucleated cell counts was performed using reference gene primer amplification. TCRdb keeps only in-frame clones here, not all; method: immunoSEQ multiplex PCR. V, J and clone size derive from that table, while D and trimming were established from the DNA sequence. The sample carries just over 80,000 clones, 80% to 85% recorded once. Trimming removed 4 bases from V and 3 bases from J, with 16 bases in between. From germline, CDR1 is SGHRS and CDR2 YFSETQ. The CDR3 is 15 amino acids. V is TRBV5-1 and J is TRBJ1-1, with D possibly being TRBD1 (6 bases). Sequencing input: peripheral blood. This TCR was recovered from an older man with acute or convalescent COVID-19. The CDR3 bases are TGCGCCAGCAGCCTGAAATCGCCAGGGGACACTGAAGCTTTCTTT. This translates into CASSLKSPGDTEAFF. Complete variable domain (other parts from reference TRBV5-1 and TRBJ1-1): KAGVTQTPRYLIKTRGQQVTLSCSPISGHRSVSWYQQTPGQGLQFLFEYFSETQRNKGNFPGRFSGRQFSNSRSEMNVSTLELGDSALYLCASSLKSPGDTEAFFGQGTRLTVV.